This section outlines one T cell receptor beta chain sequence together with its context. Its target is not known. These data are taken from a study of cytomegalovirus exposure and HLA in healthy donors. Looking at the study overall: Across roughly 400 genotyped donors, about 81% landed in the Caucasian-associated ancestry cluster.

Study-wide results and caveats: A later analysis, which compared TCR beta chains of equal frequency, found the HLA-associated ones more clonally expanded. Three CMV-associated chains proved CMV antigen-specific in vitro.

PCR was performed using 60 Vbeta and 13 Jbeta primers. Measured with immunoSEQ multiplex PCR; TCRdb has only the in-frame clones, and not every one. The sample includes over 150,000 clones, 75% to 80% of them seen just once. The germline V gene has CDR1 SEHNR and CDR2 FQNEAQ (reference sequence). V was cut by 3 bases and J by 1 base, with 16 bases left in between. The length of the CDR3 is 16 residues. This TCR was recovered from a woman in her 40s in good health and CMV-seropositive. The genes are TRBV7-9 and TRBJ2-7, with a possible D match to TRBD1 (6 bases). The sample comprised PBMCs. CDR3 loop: CASSFHRDTGSYEQYF. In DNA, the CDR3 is TGTGCCAGCAGCTTTCACCGGGACACGGGTTCCTACGAGCAGTACTTC. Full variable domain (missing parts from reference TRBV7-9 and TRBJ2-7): DTGVSQNPRHKITKRGQNVTFRCDPISEHNRLYWYRQTLGQGPEFLTYFQNEAQLEKSRLLSDRFSAERPKGSFSTLEIQRTEQGDSAMYLCASSFHRDTGSYEQYFGPGTRLTVT.